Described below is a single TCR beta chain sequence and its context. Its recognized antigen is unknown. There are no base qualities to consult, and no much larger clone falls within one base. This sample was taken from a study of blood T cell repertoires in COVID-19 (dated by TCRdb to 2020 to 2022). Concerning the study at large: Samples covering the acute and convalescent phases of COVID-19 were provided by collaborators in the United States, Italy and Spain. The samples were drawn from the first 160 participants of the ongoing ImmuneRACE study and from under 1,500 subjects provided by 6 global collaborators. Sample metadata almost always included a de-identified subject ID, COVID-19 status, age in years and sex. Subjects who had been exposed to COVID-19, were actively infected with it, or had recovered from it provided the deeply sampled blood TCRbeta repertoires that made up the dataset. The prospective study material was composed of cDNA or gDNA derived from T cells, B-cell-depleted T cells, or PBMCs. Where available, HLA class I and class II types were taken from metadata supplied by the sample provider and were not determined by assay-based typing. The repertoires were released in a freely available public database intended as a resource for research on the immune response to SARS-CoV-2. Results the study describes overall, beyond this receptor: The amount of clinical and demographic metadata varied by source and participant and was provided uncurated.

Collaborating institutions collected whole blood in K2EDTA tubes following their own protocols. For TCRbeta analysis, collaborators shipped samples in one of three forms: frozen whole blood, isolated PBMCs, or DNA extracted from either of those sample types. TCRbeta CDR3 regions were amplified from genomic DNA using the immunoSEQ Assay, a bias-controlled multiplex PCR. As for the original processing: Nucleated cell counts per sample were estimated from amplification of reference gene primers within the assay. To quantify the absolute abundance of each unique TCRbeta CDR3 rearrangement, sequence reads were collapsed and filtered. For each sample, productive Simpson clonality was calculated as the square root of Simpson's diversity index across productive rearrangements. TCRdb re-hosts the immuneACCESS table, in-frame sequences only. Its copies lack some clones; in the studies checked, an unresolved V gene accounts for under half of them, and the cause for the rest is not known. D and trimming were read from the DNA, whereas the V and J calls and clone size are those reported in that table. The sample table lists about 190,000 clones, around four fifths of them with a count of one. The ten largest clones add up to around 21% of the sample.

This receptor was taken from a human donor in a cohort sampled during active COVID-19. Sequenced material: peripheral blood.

The DNA sequence is TGTGCCAGCTCACCAGGGACAGGCTCCTACGAGCAGTACTTC. This sequence encodes CASSPGTGSYEQYF. Recombination connected TRBV18 to TRBJ2-7; 8 central nucleotides agree with TRBD1. V is pruned by 2 bases and J by 0 bases, leaving 0 bases of the junction without a gene match. CDR1 and CDR2 are read off the germline V gene as KGHSH and LQKENI. The CDR3 numbers 14 residues from cysteine through phenylalanine. Only the CDR3 DNA is retained, 42 bases long and in frame from the first base.